This T cell receptor beta chain is drawn from a study of chemoradiotherapy in HPV16-positive cancers. The overall study: Functional T-cell assays on two HPV16-positive patients' cells defined candidate HPV-specific clones and common TCR motifs.

Sequencing was performed with immunoSEQ multiplex PCR; in TCRdb, only in-frame clones are kept and a portion is missing. The sample records tens of thousands of clones, 90% to 95% being singletons. This CDR3 has 17 amino acids. The germline CDR1 and CDR2 sequences are SGDLS and YYNGEE. Trimming removed 1 base from V and 2 bases from J; junction bases left unmatched: 8. Sequenced material: blood, taken from a patient who underwent chemoradiotherapy. This clonotype originated in a human donor with HPV-associated anogenital cancer. The genes are TRBV9 and TRBJ2-2, with 7 nucleotides matching TRBD1. CDR3 residues: CASSVNPRQGNTGELFF. CDR3 DNA sequence: TGTGCCAGCAGCGTAAATCCGAGACAGGGTAACACCGGGGAGCTGTTTTTT.